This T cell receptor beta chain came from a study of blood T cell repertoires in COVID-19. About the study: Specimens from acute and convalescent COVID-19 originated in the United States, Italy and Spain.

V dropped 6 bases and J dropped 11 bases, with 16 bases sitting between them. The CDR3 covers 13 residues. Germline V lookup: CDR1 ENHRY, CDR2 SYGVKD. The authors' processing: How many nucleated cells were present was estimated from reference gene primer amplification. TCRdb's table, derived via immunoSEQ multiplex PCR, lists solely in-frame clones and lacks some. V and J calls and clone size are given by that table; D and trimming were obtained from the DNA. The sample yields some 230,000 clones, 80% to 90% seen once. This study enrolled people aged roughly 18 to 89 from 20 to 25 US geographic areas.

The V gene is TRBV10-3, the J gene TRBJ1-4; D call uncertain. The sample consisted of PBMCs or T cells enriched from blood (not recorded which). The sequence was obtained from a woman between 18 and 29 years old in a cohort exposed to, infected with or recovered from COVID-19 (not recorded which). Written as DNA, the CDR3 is TGTGCCATCAGCGTGGGTGGGGAGGAGAAACTGTTTTTT. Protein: CAISVGGEEKLFF.